This entry lists 28 T cell receptor beta chains sequenced from one sample in a study of blood T cell repertoires in COVID-19. Sequenced by immunoSEQ multiplex PCR; TCRdb stores in-frame clones only, minus some. The sample contains under 70,000 clones, around 87% of which appear only once. Sequences were obtained from peripheral blood. The receptors here all came from a man in his forties or fifties with acute or convalescent COVID-19.

The chain joins TRBV2 to TRBJ2-5; 8 nucleotides line up with TRBD2. The V and J ends lost 3 bases and 5 bases, in that order; junction bases with no gene match: 5. The CDR3 sequence is 14 residues long. The germline CDR1 and CDR2 sequences are SNHLY and FYNNEI. The CDR3 reads CASSDGTSVETQYF. The CDR3 DNA is TGTGCCAGCAGTGACGGGACTAGTGTCGAGACCCAGTACTTC.

The chain employs TRBV19 and TRBJ2-1; D call uncertain. The germline V and J ends were trimmed by 5 bases and 7 bases, with 12 bases remaining between them. CDR1 and CDR2 (germline): LNHDA, SQIVND (reference sequence). The CDR3 is made up of 13 amino acids. This CDR3 is CASSGPIKNEQFF. CDR3 DNA: TGTGCCAGTAGTGGCCCCATCAAGAATGAGCAGTTCTTC. Together with reference TRBV19 and TRBJ2-1, the CDR3 gives the full variable domain: DGGITQSPKYLFRKEGQNVTLSCEQNLNHDAMYWYRQDPGQGLRLIYYSQIVNDFQKGDIAEGYSVSREKKESFPLTVTSAQKNPTAFYLCASSGPIKNEQFFGPGTRLTVL.

The V and J genes are TRBV11-2 and TRBJ1-2; TRBD1 matches 10 bases. This CDR3 region has 15 residues. The junction had 5 bases not matched to a gene; V was cut back by 4 bases and J by 3 bases. In germline, CDR1 is SGHAT, CDR2 FQNNGV. The DNA for the CDR3 is TGTGCCAGCAGCTCCAGACAGGGGGCCTACTATGGCTACACCTTC. This sequence encodes CASSSRQGAYYGYTF.

This chain links TRBV7-3 with TRBJ2-1; TRBD1 might be the D (5 bases). CDR3 length: 16 amino acids. Deletions cut 2 bases from V and 2 bases from J, with 13 bases between. Per the germline V gene, CDR1 is SGHTA and CDR2 is FQGTGA. The CDR3 coding sequence is TGTGCCAGCAGCTTATTCTCCCAGGGAACCTACAATGAGCAGTTCTTC. This encodes CASSLFSQGTYNEQFF.

This rearrangement joins TRBV4-1 to TRBJ1-3; TRBD1 matches at 7 bases. Germline V gene data show CDR1 as MGHRA and CDR2 as YSYEKL. The V and J ends lost 1 base and 3 bases, in that order; junction bases with no gene match: 0. The CDR3 totals 14 residues. The CDR3 DNA is TGCGCCAGCAGCCAAGGGACAGGTGGAAACACCATATATTTT. Residues: CASSQGTGGNTIYF.

V and J are TRBV7-3 and TRBJ2-1; D unclear. CDR3 length: 17 residues. Trimming cost V 5 bases and J 0 bases, with 17 bases left between them. Germline V gene sequence: CDR1 SGHTA, CDR2 FQGTGA. CDR3 region: CASSAPIEESSYNEQFF. The CDR3 nucleotides read TGTGCCAGCAGCGCCCCGATTGAGGAGAGCTCCTACAATGAGCAGTTCTTC.

The chain has TRBV6-6 and TRBJ2-1; the D gene is possibly TRBD1 (6 bases). The germline CDR1 and CDR2 sequences are MNHNY and SVGAGI (reference sequence). V was trimmed by 0 bases and J by 11 bases, leaving 14 bases between them. CDR3 length: 14 amino acids. DNA of the CDR3: TGTGCCAGCAGTTACTCGAGGGAAGGGACACAGCAGTTCTTC. Translating it yields CASSYSREGTQQFF.

The chain joins TRBV19 to TRBJ2-3, with 7 nucleotides matching TRBD1. The CDR3 totals 20 residues. The ends lost 4 bases at V and 0 bases at J; junction bases unmatched: 19. Germline CDR1 is LNHDA and CDR2 is SQIVND (reference sequence). The DNA of the CDR3 is TGTGCCAGTAGTACAAGGGCCCCCGGGACAGAAACATCTAGCACAGATACGCAGTATTTT. Protein: CASSTRAPGTETSSTDTQYF.

The genes are TRBV5-4 and TRBJ2-6, with 10 bases identical to TRBD1. V shed 2 bases, J shed 0 bases, and the junction held 8 bases outside the gene matches. The CDR3 consists of 19 residues. In germline, CDR1 is SGHNT, CDR2 YYREEE (reference sequence). Here the CDR3 reads CASSLDRDRGTSGANVLTF. The CDR3, as DNA: TGTGCCAGCAGCTTAGACCGGGACAGGGGCACCTCTGGGGCCAACGTCCTGACTTTC.

The chain has TRBV18 and TRBJ2-7; tentative D call: TRBD1 (5 bases). V lost 6 bases to trimming and J lost 3 bases, with 12 bases between them. Germline-derived CDR1 and CDR2 are KGHSH and LQKENI. CDR3 length equals 13 residues. The chain's CDR3 is CASSLDRSYEQYF. The CDR3 region has the DNA TGTGCCAGCTCCCTCGACAGAAGCTACGAGCAGTACTTC. Using reference TRBV18 and TRBJ2-7 for the parts outside the CDR3, the full variable domain is NAGVMQNPRHLVRRRGQEARLRCSPMKGHSHVYWYRQLPEEGLKFMVYLQKENIIDESGMPKERFSAEFPKEGPSILRIQQVVRGDSAAYFCASSLDRSYEQYFGPGTRLTVT.

This clone was seen a handful of times. The CDR3: CASSSSSYNSPLHF. The CDR3 DNA reads TGTGCCAGCAGCTCGAGCTCCTATAATTCACCCCTCCACTTT. This chain uses TRBV28 with TRBJ1-6, with D unresolved. This CDR3 is built from 14 residues. V lost 6 bases to trimming and J lost 0 bases, with 6 bases between them. CDR1 and CDR2 (germline): MDHEN, SYDVKM.

The CDR3 DNA sequence: TGTGCCAGCAGTGGGACAGGGGCCTCTCAGCCCCAGCATTTT. It translates to CASSGTGASQPQHF. This chain connects TRBV2 to TRBJ1-5, with TRBD1 matching 9 bases. CDR1 is SNHLY, CDR2 FYNNEI, per germline. Trimming at V came to 4 bases and at J to 6 bases, leaving 4 bases not matched to a gene. This CDR3 spans 14 amino acids.

This chain joins TRBV11-3 and TRBJ2-4, with D possibly being TRBD2 (7 bases). Germline V gene sequence: CDR1 SGHNT, CDR2 YENEEA. Deletions cut 4 bases from V and 6 bases from J, with 16 bases between. This CDR3 region has 15 residues. CDR3 residues: CASSSGAGAGNIQYF. The CDR3 DNA is TGTGCCAGCAGCTCAGGGGCGGGAGCGGGAAACATTCAGTACTTC.

This chain uses TRBV25-1 with TRBJ1-4, with D hard to call. CDR1 is MGHDK and CDR2 is SYGVNS in the germline V gene. The CDR3 sequence is 13 residues long. V shed 4 bases and J shed 8 bases, with 11 bases lying between them. This CDR3 reads CASSGLDWEKLFF. The CDR3 DNA reads TGTGCCAGCAGTGGCCTGGACTGGGAAAAACTGTTTTTT.

V and J are TRBV19 and TRBJ2-2; no reliable D call. The CDR3 has 13 residues. The V gene's germline CDR1 is LNHDA and CDR2 SQIVND (reference sequence). The germline V and J ends were trimmed by 1 base and 8 bases, with 8 bases remaining between them. Here the CDR3 reads CASSIGGGGELFF. The CDR3 coding sequence is TGTGCCAGTAGTATAGGAGGTGGGGGGGAGCTGTTTTTT.

The chain recombines TRBV19 with TRBJ1-2, with a possible D match to TRBD1 (6 bases). Germline CDR1 reads LNHDA; CDR2 reads SQIVND (reference sequence). Trimming took off 9 bases at V and 4 bases at J, with 18 bases between the two ends. This CDR3 region has 14 residues. The CDR3 sequence: CASHYRARAYGYTF. The CDR3 region has the DNA TGTGCCAGCCATTACAGGGCCAGGGCCTATGGCTACACCTTC.

This chain links TRBV6-5 with TRBJ2-7; TRBD2 agrees at 8 bases. The V gene's germline CDR1 is MNHEY and CDR2 SVGAGI. The ends lost 7 bases at V and 6 bases at J; junction bases unmatched: 5. CDR3 length: 12 amino acids. CDR3 sequence: CASTGLAGEQYF. Written as DNA, the CDR3 is TGTGCCAGCACCGGACTAGCCGGCGAGCAGTACTTC.

This clone was detected only once. CDR3 DNA: TGTGCCAGCAGTCCGGGACAGGGGCTCACAGATACGCAGTATTTT. It encodes CASSPGQGLTDTQYF. The chain couples TRBV28 to TRBJ2-3; 10 bases agree with TRBD1. Trimming removed 5 bases from V and 2 bases from J; junction bases left unmatched: 4. The CDR3 consists of 15 residues. Germline V lookup: CDR1 MDHEN, CDR2 SYDVKM.

The V gene is TRBV16, the J gene TRBJ1-1, with D unclear. This CDR3 spans 14 amino acids. Trimming took off 4 bases at V and 2 bases at J, with 11 bases between the two ends. Germline CDR1 reads KGHSY; CDR2 reads FQNENV. CDR3 amino acids: CASSRTRGNTEAFF. The CDR3 nucleotides are TGTGCCAGCAGCCGAACCCGGGGTAACACTGAAGCTTTCTTT.

The chain carries TRBV9 and TRBJ1-1; 7 bases are shared with TRBD1. J was trimmed by 7 bases and V by 0 bases; bases with no gene match: 6. Germline V gene data show CDR1 as SGDLS and CDR2 as YYNGEE. This CDR3 region has 14 residues. The CDR3 sequence is CASSVGGGGIEAFF. As DNA, the CDR3 is TGTGCCAGCAGCGTAGGTGGAGGGGGCATTGAAGCTTTCTTT.

The J gene is TRBJ2-5, the V gene TRBV19, with 7 positions matching TRBD2. In germline, CDR1 is LNHDA, CDR2 SQIVND (reference sequence). This CDR3 spans 15 amino acids. Trimming cost V 2 bases and J 4 bases; bases outside gene matches: 7. The DNA for the CDR3 is TGTGCCAGTAGTATACGGGACTATGTGGGAGAGACCCAGTACTTC. It codes for CASSIRDYVGETQYF.

The J gene is TRBJ1-2, the V gene TRBV29-1, with D uncertain. The germline V gene has CDR1 SQVTM and CDR2 ANQGSEA. There are 13 residues in the CDR3. V lost 5 bases, J lost 5 bases, and 15 bases lay in between. This CDR3 reads CSVPGGSRYGYTF. The CDR3, as DNA: TGCAGCGTTCCGGGTGGGAGTAGGTATGGCTACACCTTC.

This clone appeared a few times. The V call is TRBV28, the J call TRBJ2-7, with a weak D call TRBD2 (6 bases). V lost 3 bases and J 2 bases, leaving 11 bases between the germline ends. Looked up from germline, CDR1 is MDHEN and CDR2 is SYDVKM. The CDR3 sequence is 14 residues long. The CDR3 bases are TGTGCCAGCAGTTTCGATGCGGGAACCTACGAGCAGTACTTC. Protein product: CASSFDAGTYEQYF. Full variable domain (remainder filled in from reference TRBV28 and TRBJ2-7): DVKVTQSSRYLVKRTGEKVFLECVQDMDHENMFWYRQDPGLGLRLIYFSYDVKMKEKGDIPEGYSVSREKKERFSLILESASTNQTSMYLCASSFDAGTYEQYFGPGTRLTVT.

The DNA for the CDR3 is TGCGCCAGCAGCCTCGTCTCGGGAGGCTACACCTTC. As protein: CASSLVSGGYTF. J is TRBJ1-2 and V is TRBV5-1; D unresolved. CDR1 is SGHRS and CDR2 is YFSETQ in the germline V gene. V was shortened by 4 bases and J by 8 bases, with 12 bases between the two germline ends. The CDR3 covers 12 residues. Based on the CDR3 plus reference TRBV5-1 and TRBJ1-2, the full variable domain is KAGVTQTPRYLIKTRGQQVTLSCSPISGHRSVSWYQQTPGQGLQFLFEYFSETQRNKGNFPGRFSGRQFSNSRSEMNVSTLELGDSALYLCASSLVSGGYTFGSGTRLTVV.

The rearrangement links TRBV6-5 to TRBJ2-7; TRBD1 aligns across 7 bases. This CDR3 has 14 residues. Germline V gene data show CDR1 as MNHEY and CDR2 as SVGAGI. V was clipped by 5 bases and J by 0 bases; unmatched bases: 4. CDR3 sequence reads: CASSTRGFSYEQYF. In nucleotides, the CDR3 is TGTGCCAGCAGTACCAGGGGGTTCTCCTACGAGCAGTACTTC.

This sequence joins TRBV5-6 and TRBJ2-3; TRBD1 agrees at 12 bases. From germline, CDR1 is SGHDT and CDR2 YYEEEE. The length of the CDR3 is 16 residues. The junction had 8 bases not matched to a gene; V was cut back by 3 bases and J by 6 bases. CDR3 sequence reads: CASSSPGQGARDTQYF. The CDR3 DNA is TGTGCCAGCAGCTCCCCGGGACAGGGGGCGCGGGATACGCAGTATTTT. The variable domain in full, with the rest retrieved from reference TRBV5-6 and TRBJ2-3, is DAGVTQSPTHLIKTRGQQVTLRCSPKSGHDTVSWYQQALGQGPQFIFQYYEEEERQRGNFPDRFSGHQFPNYSSELNVNALLLGDSALYLCASSSPGQGARDTQYFGPGTRLTVL.

The sample holds one count of this clone. The rearrangement joins TRBV4-1 to TRBJ2-3; perhaps TRBD2 as D (6 bases). The CDR3 covers 15 residues. V lost 4 bases and J lost 0, with 11 bases in between. Germline-derived CDR1 and CDR2 are MGHRA and YSYEKL. CDR3 region: CASSPDGGSTDTQYF. The CDR3 DNA sequence: TGCGCCAGCAGCCCGGATGGGGGGAGCACAGATACGCAGTATTTT.

This clone turned up a few times. This chain uses TRBV27 with TRBJ1-1; D may be TRBD1 (6 bases). V dropped 4 bases and J dropped 1 base, with 16 bases sitting between them. This CDR3 region has 16 residues. Germline V CDR1 and CDR2: MNHEY, SMNVEV (reference sequence). CDR3 in amino acids: CASSWSLTGRNTEAFF. CDR3 DNA sequence: TGTGCCAGCAGTTGGTCCCTGACAGGAAGGAACACTGAAGCTTTCTTT.